Presented here are 16 T cell receptor beta chains from one specimen sequenced in a study of technical replicates of blood from several donors. TCRdb's table, derived via immunoSEQ multiplex PCR, lists solely in-frame clones and lacks some. The sample consists of fewer than 85,000 clones, 95% to 97% of them appearing once. The sample comprised T cells isolated from PBMCs. The receptor source for this set is a human donor in good health.

CDR3 nucleotides: TGTGCCAGCAGCCTCTCAGGGTATAGCAATCAGCCCCAGCATTTT. Its protein product is CASSLSGYSNQPQHF. The chain couples TRBV7-2 to TRBJ1-5; tentatively, D is TRBD1 (5 bases). Trimming pared 5 bases from V and 0 bases from J, leaving 11 bases between. Germline-derived CDR1 and CDR2 are SGHTA and FQGNSA. This CDR3 is 15 amino acids long.

The chain joins TRBV6-6 to TRBJ1-5; D remains ambiguous. The CDR3 is 11 amino acids. CDR1 is MNHNY, CDR2 SVGAGI, per germline (reference sequence). Between the trimmed V and J ends, which lost 6 bases and 5 bases, there was a span of 5 bases. The CDR3 DNA reads TGTGCCAGCAGCACGGATCAGCCCCAGCATTTT. This encodes CASSTDQPQHF.

V and J are TRBV6-1 and TRBJ1-2; D is uncertain. The V gene's germline CDR1 is MNHNS and CDR2 SASEGT. This CDR3 spans 16 amino acids. V was shortened by 2 bases and J by 0 bases, with 13 bases between the two germline ends. The CDR3 coding sequence is TGTGCCAGCAGTGAATATCCGGAGCCGGCTAACTATGGCTACACCTTC. Protein: CASSEYPEPANYGYTF.

V is TRBV11-2 and J is TRBJ2-3; 10 positions agree with TRBD1. The CDR3 contains 15 residues. After removal of 4 bases from V and 5 bases from J, the junction contained 6 bases not matched to a gene. Germline assignment: CDR1 SGHAT and CDR2 FQNNGV. In DNA form, the CDR3 reads TGTGCCAGCAGCTCCCGGGACAGGGGACAAGATACGCAGTATTTT. Residues: CASSSRDRGQDTQYF.

J is TRBJ2-7 and V is TRBV11-3, with 14 bases lining up with TRBD2. Germline loops: CDR1 SGHNT, CDR2 YENEEA. The CDR3 has 15 residues. Trimming cost V 5 bases and J 6 bases; bases outside gene matches: 6. The CDR3 DNA is TGTGCCAGCAGCCATTTGGGACTAGCGGGAGTCGAGCAGTACTTC. Protein: CASSHLGLAGVEQYF.

The genes are TRBV6-5 and TRBJ2-2, with 16 bases that match TRBD2. The germline V gene has CDR1 MNHEY and CDR2 SVGAGI. V dropped 6 bases and J dropped 8; count of bases not matched to a gene: 3. The length of the CDR3 is 15 residues. CDR3: CASRGLAGGRGELFF. CDR3 bases: TGTGCCAGCAGGGGACTAGCGGGAGGGCGAGGGGAGCTGTTTTTT.

The chain is built from TRBV30 and TRBJ2-3, with TRBD1 matching 10 bases. The CDR3 covers 16 residues. Trimming cost V 4 bases and J 2 bases; bases outside gene matches: 9. Germline assignment: CDR1 GTSNPN and CDR2 SVGIG (reference sequence). CDR3: CAWTIGTGVPTDTQYF. As DNA, the CDR3 is TGTGCCTGGACAATAGGGACAGGGGTTCCCACAGATACGCAGTATTTT.

J is TRBJ2-1 and V is TRBV10-3; 12 bases are a match to TRBD2. The germline gives CDR1 ENHRY, CDR2 SYGVKD. CDR3 length: 15 amino acids. The trim removed 6 bases at V and 6 bases at J, leaving 6 bases unmatched. CDR3 coding DNA: TGTGCCATCAGCCTGGGACTAGCGGGTGTCAATGAGCAGTTCTTC. The encoded protein is CAISLGLAGVNEQFF.

CDR3 sequence (DNA): TGTGCCAGCAGCTCCTCCCAACGGGAGATCACCGGGGAGCTGTTTTTT. Residues: CASSSSQREITGELFF. The rearrangement uses TRBV7-3 and TRBJ2-2, with D possibly TRBD2 on 6 matching bases. CDR1 and CDR2 from the germline V gene are SGHTA and FQGTGA. This CDR3 region has 16 residues. The V gene lost 4 bases and the J gene lost 4 bases, with 16 bases spanning the gap. Together with reference TRBV7-3 and TRBJ2-2, the CDR3 gives the full variable domain: GAGVSQTPSNKVTEKGKYVELRCDPISGHTALYWYRQSLGQGPEFLIYFQGTGAADDSGLPNDRFFAVRPEGSVSTLKIQRTERGDSAVYLCASSSSQREITGELFFGEGSRLTVL.

This sequence joins TRBV4-1 and TRBJ2-7; D possibly corresponds to TRBD1 (6 bases). The CDR3 contains 13 residues. CDR1 is MGHRA, CDR2 YSYEKL, per germline. V was shortened by 4 bases and J by 2 bases, with 9 bases between the two germline ends. CDR3: CASSPGQPYEQYF. In DNA form, the CDR3 reads TGCGCCAGCAGCCCCGGACAGCCCTACGAGCAGTACTTC.

The chain couples TRBV28 to TRBJ2-7; TRBD1 matches at 8 bases. V shed 6 bases and J 1 base; nucleotides not matched to a gene: 5. CDR1 and CDR2 (germline): MDHEN, SYDVKM. CDR3 size: 14 residues. For the CDR3, the DNA is TGTGCCAGCAGCTGGACAGGGTCTTCCTACGAGCAGTACTTC. As protein: CASSWTGSSYEQYF. The full variable domain, with the rest looked up from reference TRBV28 and TRBJ2-7, is DVKVTQSSRYLVKRTGEKVFLECVQDMDHENMFWYRQDPGLGLRLIYFSYDVKMKEKGDIPEGYSVSREKKERFSLILESASTNQTSMYLCASSWTGSSYEQYFGPGTRLTVT.

The rearrangement uses TRBV9 and TRBJ2-3, with 7 nucleotides matching TRBD2. Germline V gives CDR1 SGDLS, CDR2 YYNGEE. Trimming took 3 bases from V and 2 from J; bases not matched to a gene: 6. The length of the CDR3 is 15 residues. DNA for the CDR3: TGTGCCAGCAGCGGAATAGCGGGCCCCACAGATACGCAGTATTTT. It is translated as CASSGIAGPTDTQYF.

This rearrangement joins TRBV5-1 to TRBJ1-2, with 7 bases identical to TRBD1. Trimming at V came to 0 bases and at J to 4 bases, leaving 6 bases not matched to a gene. Germline loops: CDR1 SGHRS, CDR2 YFSETQ. CDR3 length equals 15 residues. The CDR3 DNA follows: TGCGCCAGCAGCTTGGCAGGGGACAGTGTCTATGGCTACACCTTC. Translation: CASSLAGDSVYGYTF.

The chain combines TRBV7-3 with TRBJ2-1; 7 positions agree with TRBD2. This CDR3 has 14 residues. With V trimmed by 8 bases and J by 6 bases, 10 bases remained unmatched. Germline V gene sequence: CDR1 SGHTA, CDR2 FQGTGA. In DNA, the CDR3 is TGTGCCAGCGATACGGAGGGAGGGCGCAATGAGCAGTTCTTC. It translates to CASDTEGGRNEQFF. Variable domain in full (rest from reference TRBV7-3 and TRBJ2-1): GAGVSQTPSNKVTEKGKYVELRCDPISGHTALYWYRQSLGQGPEFLIYFQGTGAADDSGLPNDRFFAVRPEGSVSTLKIQRTERGDSAVYLCASDTEGGRNEQFFGPGTRLTVL.

The rearrangement joins TRBV15 to TRBJ2-1; 8 bases are a match to TRBD2. The V gene end was trimmed by 0 bases and the J gene end by 10 bases; junction bases not matched to a gene: 8. Looked up from germline, CDR1 is LNHNV and CDR2 is YYDKDF (reference sequence). CDR3 size: 15 residues. The CDR3 sequence: CATSRDKREIREQFF. The CDR3 coding sequence is TGTGCCACCAGCAGAGATAAGCGGGAGATCCGGGAGCAGTTCTTC.

The chain combines TRBV2 with TRBJ2-3; 8 positions match TRBD2. CDR3 length equals 15 residues. Germline V gene data show CDR1 as SNHLY and CDR2 as FYNNEI. V shed 5 bases, J shed 2 bases, and the junction held 6 bases outside the gene matches. CDR3 in amino acids: CASSYGAGATDTQYF. Here the CDR3 DNA reads TGTGCCAGCAGTTACGGAGCGGGAGCCACAGATACGCAGTATTTT.